The 8 T cell receptor beta chains below were found in one sample sequenced in a study of cytomegalovirus exposure and HLA in healthy donors. Libraries were prepared by immunoSEQ multiplex PCR; TCRdb keeps only in-frame clonotypes and omits some of them. The table has under 250,000 clones, around nine tenths seen once. Sequencing input: PBMCs. These TCRs come from a woman younger than 30 in good health and CMV-seropositive.

The chain has TRBV6-5 and TRBJ1-3; TRBD1 is a possible D gene (5 bases). The CDR3 runs 14 residues. Germline V CDR1 and CDR2: MNHEY, SVGAGI. The germline V and J ends were trimmed by 6 bases and 3 bases, with 12 bases remaining between them. In nucleotides, the CDR3 is TGTGCCAGCAGCCAGGGATCCCATGGAAACACCATATATTTT. This sequence encodes CASSQGSHGNTIYF.

The chain is built from TRBV30 and TRBJ2-7; the D gene is possibly TRBD1 (6 bases). This CDR3 contains 14 residues. V lost 3 bases to trimming and J lost 6 bases, with 18 bases between them. Germline-derived CDR1 and CDR2 are GTSNPN and SVGIG (reference sequence). The CDR3 coding sequence is TGTGCCTGGAGCCGACGAGGACAGATGGGCGAGCAGTACTTC. Protein product: CAWSRRGQMGEQYF. Together with reference TRBV30 and TRBJ2-7, the CDR3 gives the full variable domain: SQTIHQWPATLVQPVGSPLSLECTVEGTSNPNLYWYRQAAGRGLQLLFYSVGIGQISSEVPQNLSASRPQDRQFILSSKKLLLSDSGFYLCAWSRRGQMGEQYFGPGTRLTVT.

This chain uses TRBV7-6 with TRBJ2-7; D might be TRBD2 (5 bases). This CDR3 has 16 amino acids. The V gene lost 5 bases and the J gene lost 3 bases, with 20 bases spanning the gap. Per germline, CDR1 SGHVS and CDR2 FNYEAQ. CDR3 amino acids: CASSVLRSGGNYEQYF. Written as DNA, the CDR3 is TGTGCCAGCAGCGTGCTTCGGAGCGGAGGTAACTACGAGCAGTACTTC.

The chain is built from TRBV9 and TRBJ2-1; 9 bases are shared with TRBD1. With 4 bases clipped from V and 5 bases from J, the junction kept 7 bases outside the gene matches. CDR3 length equals 15 residues. Germline CDR1 SGDLS, CDR2 YYNGEE. CDR3 region: CASSPRTGANNEQFF. In DNA form, the CDR3 reads TGTGCCAGCAGCCCCCGGACAGGGGCCAACAATGAGCAGTTCTTC.

The chain links TRBV2 to TRBJ1-1; D is perhaps TRBD1 (5 bases). Germline V gene sequence: CDR1 SNHLY, CDR2 FYNNEI. The CDR3 is 14 residues long. V dropped 7 bases and J dropped 4 bases, with 16 bases sitting between them. This CDR3 is CASTITSGGTEAFF. The CDR3 DNA follows: TGTGCCAGCACTATAACGAGCGGGGGCACTGAAGCTTTCTTT.

This sequence joins TRBV29-1 and TRBJ2-7, with TRBD2 matching over 13 bases. After removal of 7 bases from V and 5 bases from J, the junction contained 8 bases not matched to a gene. This CDR3 contains 14 residues. Looked up from germline, CDR1 is SQVTM and CDR2 is ANQGSEA. For the CDR3, the DNA is TGCAGCGCCTTACTAGCGGGAGGGATGAACGAGCAGTACTTC. Amino acids: CSALLAGGMNEQYF.

The genes are TRBV14 and TRBJ2-7, with D possibly being TRBD2 (6 bases). Germline V CDR1 and CDR2: SGHDN, FVKESK. The CDR3 sequence is 15 residues long. V gave up 1 base and J gave up 2 bases, with 12 bases separating them. The CDR3 nucleotides are TGTGCCAGCAGCCAAGCGGGAGTCCTCGCCTACGAGCAGTACTTC. Its protein is CASSQAGVLAYEQYF.

This chain uses TRBV5-1 with TRBJ2-5; 10 nucleotides agree with TRBD1. The germline V gene has CDR1 SGHRS and CDR2 YFSETQ. CDR3 length: 16 residues. Unmatched junction bases numbered 4, after V lost 0 bases and J lost 2 bases. CDR3 loop: CASSLGRTGGQETQYF. CDR3 bases: TGCGCCAGCAGCTTGGGGAGGACAGGGGGACAAGAGACCCAGTACTTC.